The 32 T cell receptor beta chains below were found in one sample sequenced in a study of blood T cell repertoires in COVID-19. Profiled with immunoSEQ multiplex PCR; TCRdb holds only in-frame clones, not every one. Among 180,000 or so clones listed, almost 85% were seen once. Sequencing used peripheral blood. Receptors were obtained from a human donor with acute or convalescent COVID-19. The donor label of this sample is uncertain.

This clone came up a few times. Other DNA sequences in this sample translate to the same CDR3. The chain is built from TRBV6-5 and TRBJ2-7, with 10 nucleotides matching TRBD1. Germline CDR1 is MNHEY and CDR2 is SVGAGI. The CDR3 has 14 residues. The trim removed 6 bases at V and 4 bases at J, leaving 6 bases unmatched. CDR3 region: CASRGDRGSYEQYF. The CDR3 nucleotides are TGTGCCAGCAGGGGGGACAGGGGCTCTTACGAGCAGTACTTC.

The chain has TRBV5-1 and TRBJ1-6; no definite D call. Between the trimmed V and J ends, which lost 5 bases and 7 bases, there was a span of 13 bases. The CDR3 contains 14 residues. Germline assignment: CDR1 SGHRS and CDR2 YFSETQ. The CDR3 bases are TGCGCCAGCAGTCCGAGGGAGTCAAATTCACCCCTCCACTTT. Its protein product is CASSPRESNSPLHF.

The rearrangement links TRBV19 to TRBJ1-5; 7 nucleotides agree with TRBD1. This CDR3 region has 14 residues. The V gene's germline CDR1 is LNHDA and CDR2 SQIVND (reference sequence). The V segment lost 7 bases and the J segment 4 bases; nucleotides outside the gene matches: 7. The CDR3 nucleotides read TGTGCCAGTACCCCGGGACAGAAGAATCAGCCCCAGCATTTT. It yields the protein CASTPGQKNQPQHF.

This clone was observed a few times. This chain uses TRBV5-1 with TRBJ2-3; perhaps TRBD2 as D (5 bases). Germline CDR1 is SGHRS and CDR2 is YFSETQ. The CDR3 length is 14 residues. Trimming stripped 0 bases from V and 5 bases from J, with 10 bases between. As DNA, the CDR3 is TGCGCCAGCAGCTTGGATCGGGCGGGAGATACGCAGTATTTT. This codes for CASSLDRAGDTQYF.

V gene TRBV18 combines with J gene TRBJ1-5; D ambiguous. The CDR3 covers 17 residues. Trimming removed 3 bases from V and 3 bases from J, with 18 bases in between. Germline V gene data show CDR1 as KGHSH and CDR2 as LQKENI. CDR3 coding DNA: TGTGCCAGCTCACCTTATAGAAGCGGAGGGAACAATCAGCCCCAGCATTTT. Amino acid sequence: CASSPYRSGGNNQPQHF.

The chain carries TRBV3-1 (or the pseudogene TRBV3-2) and TRBJ2-5; 8 bases are a match to TRBD2. The CDR3 sequence is 16 residues long. Germline V gene data show CDR1 as LGHDT and CDR2 as YNNKEL (reference sequence). J was trimmed by 4 bases and V by 0 bases; bases with no gene match: 7. The DNA of the CDR3 is TGTGCCAGCAGCCAAGAAGCAGCGGGAGAGGGAGAGACCCAGTACTTC. This encodes CASSQEAAGEGETQYF.

This chain joins TRBV6-5 and TRBJ2-1; 7 bases are a match to TRBD1. Losses at the gene ends were 7 bases for V and 6 bases for J; bases not matched to a gene: 6. Germline V gives CDR1 MNHEY, CDR2 SVGAGI. The CDR3 length is 13 residues. The DNA of the CDR3 is TGTGCCAGCACCCTAGGACAGGCCAATGAGCAGTTCTTC. This encodes CASTLGQANEQFF.

This chain joins TRBV6-5 and TRBJ1-5; tentatively, D is TRBD1 (6 bases). V lost 4 bases, J lost 5 bases, and 18 bases lay in between. The CDR3 consists of 16 residues. CDR1 MNHEY and CDR2 SVGAGI come from the germline V gene. DNA for the CDR3: TGTGCCAGCAGTTTTACCTGGGGGCGGCAAGATCAGCCCCAGCATTTT. Translated, it gives CASSFTWGRQDQPQHF.

The chain combines TRBV28 with TRBJ1-1; no clear D. The germline V gene has CDR1 MDHEN and CDR2 SYDVKM. The V and J ends lost 3 bases and 2 bases respectively, with 13 bases between them. There are 15 residues in the CDR3. The CDR3 is CASSLVNRGNTEAFF. The DNA of the CDR3 is TGTGCCAGCAGTTTGGTTAACCGAGGCAACACTGAAGCTTTCTTT.

This rearrangement joins TRBV5-1 to TRBJ2-2; possible D gene TRBD2, 5 bases. The CDR3 length is 15 residues. V shed 0 bases and J shed 1 base, with 7 bases lying between them. From germline, CDR1 is SGHRS and CDR2 YFSETQ. CDR3: CASSLGGRNTGELFF. CDR3 nucleotides: TGCGCCAGCAGCTTGGGAGGGAGGAACACCGGGGAGCTGTTTTTT.

This sequence joins TRBV12-5 and TRBJ2-2; TRBD1 might be the D (6 bases). Germline lookup yields CDR1 LGHNT and CDR2 FRNRAP. Trimming stripped 1 base from V and 3 bases from J, with 6 bases between. The CDR3 spans 14 residues. The CDR3 sequence is CASGLGTDTGELFF. The CDR3 nucleotides read TGTGCTAGTGGTTTGGGGACAGACACCGGGGAGCTGTTTTTT. The variable domain in full, with the rest retrieved from reference TRBV12-5 and TRBJ2-2, is DARVTQTPRHKVTEMGQEVTMRCQPILGHNTVFWYRQTMMQGLELLAYFRNRAPLDDSGMPKDRFSAEMPDATLATLKIQPSEPRDSAVYFCASGLGTDTGELFFGEGSRLTVL.

V gene TRBV2 combines with J gene TRBJ1-1; D not resolved. CDR1 and CDR2 from the germline V gene are SNHLY and FYNNEI. Between the trimmed V and J ends, which lost 7 bases and 1 base, there was a span of 4 bases. The CDR3 sequence is 11 residues long. CDR3 in DNA: TGTGCCAGCACAGGGAACACTGAAGCTTTCTTT. It is translated as CASTGNTEAFF. Complete variable domain (other parts from reference TRBV2 and TRBJ1-1): EPEVTQTPSHQVTQMGQEVILRCVPISNHLYFYWYRQILGQKVEFLVSFYNNEISEKSEIFDDQFSVERPDGSNFTLKIRSTKLEDSAMYFCASTGNTEAFFGQGTRLTVV.

This chain links TRBV18 with TRBJ2-7, with 12 bases matching TRBD1. The CDR3 sequence is 16 residues long. Germline CDR1 KGHSH, CDR2 LQKENI. V lost 2 bases, J lost 4 bases, and 6 bases stayed unmatched. CDR3 DNA: TGTGCCAGCTCACCAGCCGGGACAGGGGGCGCATACGAGCAGTACTTC. This sequence encodes CASSPAGTGGAYEQYF.

V gene TRBV19 combines with J gene TRBJ1-5, with D unresolved. V was trimmed by 6 bases and J by 6 bases, leaving 15 bases between them. CDR3 length: 14 amino acids. The germline V gene encodes CDR1 LNHDA and CDR2 SQIVND (reference sequence). Here the CDR3 reads CASSGVGIGQPQHF. CDR3 nucleotide sequence: TGTGCCAGTAGCGGGGTAGGGATCGGTCAGCCCCAGCATTTT.

The chain employs TRBV10-2 and TRBJ2-3, with D possibly matching TRBD2 (5 bases). CDR3 length: 12 residues. Germline assignment: CDR1 WSHSY and CDR2 SAAADI. Trimming shortened V by 0 bases and J by 9 bases, and 7 bases separated the two germline ends. This CDR3 reads CASSESGSTQYF. CDR3 nucleotides: TGCGCCAGCAGTGAGTCAGGGAGCACGCAGTATTTT.

The V call is TRBV7-9, the J call TRBJ1-5, with D maybe TRBD1 (6 bases). This CDR3 region has 13 residues. Germline V gene sequence: CDR1 SEHNR, CDR2 FQNEAQ (reference sequence). V lost 2 bases, J lost 4 bases, and 6 bases lay in between. CDR3 bases: TGTGCCAGCAGCTTAACAGGGAATCAGCCCCAGCATTTT. Its protein is CASSLTGNQPQHF.

CDR3 loop: CATRRGGSYEQYF. In nucleotides, the CDR3 is TGTGCAACTAGAAGAGGGGGCTCCTACGAGCAGTACTTC. The rearrangement uses TRBV25-1 and TRBJ2-7, with D possibly matching TRBD1 (6 bases). The germline V gene has CDR1 MGHDK and CDR2 SYGVNS. The CDR3 is 13 residues long.

The rearrangement uses TRBV6-5 and TRBJ1-2; 8 bases are shared with TRBD1. The junction had 5 bases not matched to a gene; V was cut back by 5 bases and J by 3 bases. The CDR3 runs 14 residues. The germline V gene has CDR1 MNHEY and CDR2 SVGAGI. CDR3 in DNA: TGTGCCAGCAGTCGGACAGGGCCCTACTATGGCTACACCTTC. This sequence encodes CASSRTGPYYGYTF.

This sequence joins TRBV3-1 (or the pseudogene TRBV3-2) and TRBJ2-7; D possibly corresponds to TRBD2 (5 bases). The CDR3 totals 14 residues. V lost 3 bases and J lost 8, with 17 bases in between. The germline V gene encodes CDR1 LGHDT and CDR2 YNNKEL (reference sequence). The CDR3 protein is CASSHGVTRVQQYF. The CDR3 nucleotides are TGTGCCAGCAGCCACGGCGTTACTAGGGTGCAGCAGTACTTC.

The chain employs TRBV19 and TRBJ1-3; weak D call: TRBD1 (6 bases). The CDR3 contains 18 residues. Trimming removed 0 bases from V and 3 bases from J, with 18 bases in between. CDR1 is LNHDA and CDR2 is SQIVND in the germline V gene (reference sequence). The CDR3 region is CASSIDATRGFLGNTIYF. The CDR3 DNA reads as TGTGCCAGTAGTATAGATGCGACCAGGGGCTTTCTTGGAAACACCATATATTTT.

The rearrangement joins TRBV10-2 to TRBJ2-1; no clear D. Trimming pared 8 bases from V and 0 bases from J, leaving 14 bases between. Germline V gene lookup returns CDR1 WSHSY and CDR2 SAAADI. There are 15 residues in the CDR3. CDR3 nucleotide sequence: TGCGCCAGCTCCGAAGCGATGAGCTCCTACAATGAGCAGTTCTTC. This codes for CASSEAMSSYNEQFF.

The rearrangement links TRBV2 to TRBJ2-3; 9 positions match TRBD2. CDR1 and CDR2 (germline): SNHLY, FYNNEI. V gave up 4 bases and J gave up 3 bases; unmatched junction bases: 8. This CDR3 contains 16 residues. The CDR3 bases are TGTGCCAGCAGTGCGTTAGGACTAGCGTTAACAGATACGCAGTATTTT. Translation: CASSALGLALTDTQYF.

This clone is a singleton in its sample. This chain links TRBV11-2 with TRBJ1-5; D ambiguous. Trimming left V 2 bases short and J 3 bases short, with 5 bases between. Germline lookup yields CDR1 SGHAT and CDR2 FQNNGV. CDR3 length: 13 amino acids. CDR3 residues: CASSLSYNQPQHF. Here the CDR3 DNA reads TGTGCCAGCAGCTTATCCTACAATCAGCCCCAGCATTTT.

A remark on this clone: This sample also contains other DNA sequences that code for the same CDR3. This sequence joins TRBV14 and TRBJ2-3, with 11 bases aligning to TRBD2. The germline V gene has CDR1 SGHDN and CDR2 FVKESK. Germline trimming cut 4 bases from V and 6 bases from J; bases unmatched to any gene: 15. The CDR3 is made up of 18 amino acids. The CDR3 sequence: CASSPQRVSGRAWDTQYF. In nucleotides, the CDR3 is TGTGCCAGCAGCCCGCAACGGGTTAGCGGGAGGGCCTGGGATACGCAGTATTTT.

To note about this clone: This sample also contains other DNA sequences that code for the same CDR3. The chain links TRBV30 to TRBJ2-3; the match to TRBD2 covers 7 bases. The CDR3 has 15 residues. Looked up from germline, CDR1 is GTSNPN and CDR2 is SVGIG (reference sequence). Trimming took 0 bases from V and 0 from J; bases not matched to a gene: 3. The CDR3 DNA follows: TGTGCCTGGAGTGTGGGTAGCGGGAGCACAGATACGCAGTATTTT. Translation: CAWSVGSGSTDTQYF.

This chain links TRBV11-2 with TRBJ2-7; possibly TRBD1 for D (6 bases). This CDR3 contains 15 residues. V dropped 4 bases and J dropped 4 bases, with 17 bases sitting between them. In germline, CDR1 is SGHAT, CDR2 FQNNGV. The CDR3 loop is CASSYRDGESYEQYF. The CDR3 DNA reads as TGTGCCAGCAGCTACAGGGACGGAGAATCTTACGAGCAGTACTTC.

The chain uses TRBV28 and TRBJ2-1, with 7 bases matching TRBD1. This CDR3 spans 15 amino acids. The J segment lost 7 bases and the V segment lost 6 bases, leaving 12 bases of the junction unmatched. Looked up from germline, CDR1 is MDHEN and CDR2 is SYDVKM. The chain's CDR3 is CASSLTDRARNEQFF. For the CDR3, the DNA is TGTGCCAGCAGCCTGACCGACAGGGCAAGGAATGAGCAGTTCTTC.

On this clone: One junction end does not reproduce the germline sequence, and a read error may be involved. The J gene is TRBJ1-1, the V gene TRBV6-5, with TRBD1 as a possible D gene (5 bases). The CDR3 consists of 13 residues. The germline gives CDR1 MNHEY, CDR2 SVGAGI. CDR3 in amino acids: CASSDSGGTEAFF. DNA of the CDR3: TGTGCCAGCAGTGACTCCGGGGGGACTGAAGCTTTCTTT.

The CDR3 DNA follows: TGTGCCAGCAGTGAAGTCTTCCTACAGGGCTACACCTTC. This codes for CASSEVFLQGYTF. This chain links TRBV6-1 with TRBJ1-2; D unresolved. Trimming removed 1 base at V and 8 bases at J, with 11 bases between. The germline V gene encodes CDR1 MNHNS and CDR2 SASEGT. The CDR3 loop spans 13 amino acids.

The rearrangement joins TRBV30 to TRBJ2-7; 8 nucleotides agree with TRBD2. This CDR3 is built from 13 residues. Germline CDR1 reads GTSNPN; CDR2 reads SVGIG (reference sequence). J was trimmed by 3 bases and V by 3 bases; bases with no gene match: 4. CDR3 protein: CAWRESGSYEQYF. CDR3 in DNA: TGTGCCTGGAGGGAGAGCGGGAGCTACGAGCAGTACTTC.

The chain is built from TRBV24-1 and TRBJ2-1; 10 bases map to TRBD1. In germline, CDR1 is KGHDR, CDR2 SFDVKD. The CDR3 is made up of 15 amino acids. The J segment lost 4 bases and the V segment lost 12 bases, leaving 11 bases of the junction unmatched. DNA for the CDR3: TGTGCCGCTGGACCGGCGGGACAGGGGTACAATGAGCAGTTCTTC. The encoded protein is CAAGPAGQGYNEQFF.

CDR3 nucleotide sequence: TGTGCCAGCAGCCGAGGACAGACAGATACGCAGTATTTT. This sequence encodes CASSRGQTDTQYF. This rearrangement joins TRBV5-4 to TRBJ2-3, with D possibly being TRBD1 (6 bases). In germline, CDR1 is SGHNT, CDR2 YYREEE (reference sequence). The CDR3 loop spans 13 amino acids. V shed 4 bases and J shed 3 bases, with 9 bases lying between them.